The clone carrying this T cell receptor (beta chain) was seen more than once but under ten times. The antigen remains undetermined. This sample is part of a study of human T cells and chemical hapten exposure. Study background: The study sensitized with 2% DPC on an approximately 2 cm by approximately 2 cm patch of upper inner arm skin. Patients got weekly scalp diphenylcyclopropenone doses over the roughly 22-week study.

TCRdb reanalysed the RACE reads using MiXCR and keeps one entry per CDR3 protein. The sample contains roughly 200,000 distinct CDR3 sequences, approximately 24% of which appear only once. Study outcomes and limitations: With alopecia, donors may have immune responses unlike healthy people's.

Time point meaning: patch test 3, about 24 weeks after DPC sensitization. Sample treatment: therapeutic diphenylcyclopropenone sensitization with weekly scalp DPC. People who gave samples had alopecia, were 18 to 70 years old, and were suitable for DPC. V lost 3 bases and J 4 bases, leaving 16 bases between the germline ends. The CDR3 has 16 amino acids. Germline V gene sequence: CDR1 MNHEY, CDR2 SVGAGI. Sequences were derived from whole blood, sampled in connection with sensitization to the hapten diphenylcyclopropenone (DPC). The chain employs TRBV6-5 and TRBJ2-1, with D hard to call. The origin of this receptor is a woman aged 40 to 50 with alopecia areata. Some clones in this sample may be carry-over from other donors' samples. The CDR3 DNA sequence: TGTGCCAGCAGTTATCTTGGCGCTAGATCTTACAATGAGCAGTTCTTC. It is translated as CASSYLGARSYNEQFF.